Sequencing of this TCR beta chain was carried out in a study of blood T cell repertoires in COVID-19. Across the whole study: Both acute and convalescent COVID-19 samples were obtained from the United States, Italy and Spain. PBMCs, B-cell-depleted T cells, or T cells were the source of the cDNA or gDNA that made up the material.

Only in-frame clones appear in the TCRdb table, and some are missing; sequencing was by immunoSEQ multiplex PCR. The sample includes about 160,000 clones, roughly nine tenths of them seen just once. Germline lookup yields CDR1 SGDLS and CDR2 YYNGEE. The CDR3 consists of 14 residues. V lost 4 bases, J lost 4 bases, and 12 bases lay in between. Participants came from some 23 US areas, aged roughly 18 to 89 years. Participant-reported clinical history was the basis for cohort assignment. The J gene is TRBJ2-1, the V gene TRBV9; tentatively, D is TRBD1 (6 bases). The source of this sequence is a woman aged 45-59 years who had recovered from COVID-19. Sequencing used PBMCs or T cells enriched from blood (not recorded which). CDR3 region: CASSPLDRYNEQFF. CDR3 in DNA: TGTGCCAGCAGCCCCCTCGACAGGTACAATGAGCAGTTCTTC.